The 5 T cell receptor beta chains listed next were all sequenced from one sample in a study of blood T cells in healthy people across ages. Sample-barcoded 5' priming and a J-beta primer mix drove a second PCR of 7 to 11 cycles. Using its own MiXCR run on the 5' RACE reads, TCRdb lists one record per CDR3 protein. The table has some 760,000 distinct CDR3 sequences, about 25% seen once; the top ten hold 9.4%. This sample was shared with a second study, whose subject was T cells of mothers and their children.

The sample consisted of blood. Receptor source: a boy younger than 18 in good health.

This chain connects TRBV7-6 to TRBJ2-1; the match to TRBD2 covers 7 bases. The CDR3 is 16 residues long. With 5 bases clipped from V and 1 base from J, the junction kept 8 bases outside the gene matches. In germline, CDR1 is SGHVS, CDR2 FNYEAQ. The CDR3 here is CASSIWASGSYNEQFF. In DNA form, the CDR3 reads TGTGCCAGCAGCATCTGGGCTAGCGGATCCTACAATGAGCAGTTCTTC.

This clonotype was found a few times. The gene calls are TRBV7-3 and TRBJ2-3; D unclear. V was trimmed by 6 bases and J by 2 bases, leaving 9 bases between them. The length of the CDR3 is 13 residues. CDR1 and CDR2 (germline): SGHTA, FQGTGA. CDR3 amino acids: CASRAATTDTQYF. For the CDR3, the DNA is TGTGCCAGCAGGGCGGCGACCACAGATACGCAGTATTTT.

This chain connects TRBV4-1 to TRBJ2-5; 10 positions agree with TRBD2. The last part of the DNA fits TRBJ2-1 better; the J call may be wrong. The germline V gene has CDR1 MGHRA and CDR2 YSYEKL. The CDR3 consists of 14 residues. The CDR3 bases are TGCGCCAGCAGCCCCCACCAACTAGCGGGGGAGCAGTTCTTC. Amino acid sequence: CASSPHQLAGEQFF.

This chain links TRBV4-2 with TRBJ1-4; D not certain. Trimming stripped 0 bases from V and 8 bases from J, with 10 bases between. The CDR3 covers 14 residues. Per germline, CDR1 LGHNA and CDR2 YNFKEQ. In DNA form, the CDR3 reads TGTGCCAGCAGCCAAGAGGTAATAGAGGAAAAACTGTTTTTT. This encodes CASSQEVIEEKLFF.

This clonotype has a handful of counts. The chain uses TRBV6-2 or TRBV6-3 and TRBJ2-3; 8 bases are shared with TRBD2. V was pared by 6 bases and J by 2 bases, with 1 base of the junction left unmatched. The V gene's germline CDR1 is MNHEY and CDR2 SVGEGT. The CDR3 is 13 residues long. The CDR3 DNA reads TGTGCCAGCAGAGCGGGGGCCACAGATACGCAGTATTTT. Translating gives CASRAGATDTQYF.